Below, one T cell receptor (beta chain) is given with its context. These data originate in a study of blood T cells in healthy people across ages. The wider study: Per two T cells, about one barcoded beta molecule was captured through template switching.

V gave up 5 bases and J gave up 7 bases; unmatched junction bases: 15. The CDR3 has 15 amino acids. Germline V gene data show CDR1 as SQVTM and CDR2 as ANQGSEA. A second about 7 to 12 cycle PCR used barcoded and J-beta primers. TCRdb processed the 5' RACE reads anew with MiXCR; each CDR3 protein has one entry. The top ten clones hold around 0.75% of a sample with more than 900,000 distinct CDR3 sequences, about 25% of them seen once. Individuals who donated were healthy Caucasians from Russia aged roughly 6 to 90. This same sample was also taken into another study, of T cells of mothers and their children.

This rearrangement joins TRBV29-1 to TRBJ1-2; 8 bases map to TRBD1. The sequencing sample was made of blood. The sequence derives from a girl aged 2-10 years in good health. The CDR3 sequence: CSVRKPQTGASGYTF. For the CDR3, the DNA is TGCAGCGTTAGAAAACCTCAGACAGGGGCAAGTGGCTACACCTTC.